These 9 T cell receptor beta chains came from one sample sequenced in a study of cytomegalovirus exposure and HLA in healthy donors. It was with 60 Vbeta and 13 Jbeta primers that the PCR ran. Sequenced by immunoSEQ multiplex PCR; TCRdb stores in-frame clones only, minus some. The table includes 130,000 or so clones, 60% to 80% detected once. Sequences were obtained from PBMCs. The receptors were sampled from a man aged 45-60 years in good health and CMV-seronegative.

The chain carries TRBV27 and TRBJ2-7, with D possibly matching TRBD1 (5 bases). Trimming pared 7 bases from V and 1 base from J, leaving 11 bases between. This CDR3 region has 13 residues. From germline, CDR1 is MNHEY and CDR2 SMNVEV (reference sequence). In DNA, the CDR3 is TGTGCCAGCAAAGGCAGGGATTCCTACGAGCAGTACTTC. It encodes CASKGRDSYEQYF.

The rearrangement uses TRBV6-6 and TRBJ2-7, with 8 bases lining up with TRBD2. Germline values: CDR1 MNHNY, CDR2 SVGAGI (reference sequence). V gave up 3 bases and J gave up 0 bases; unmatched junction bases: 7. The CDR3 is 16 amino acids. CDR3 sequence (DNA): TGTGCCAGCAGTTATACTAGCGGAAGATACTCCTACGAGCAGTACTTC. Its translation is CASSYTSGRYSYEQYF.

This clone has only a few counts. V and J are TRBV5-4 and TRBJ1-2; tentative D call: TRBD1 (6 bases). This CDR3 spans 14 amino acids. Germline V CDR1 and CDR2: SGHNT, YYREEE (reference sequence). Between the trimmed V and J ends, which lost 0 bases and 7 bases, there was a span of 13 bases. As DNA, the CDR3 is TGTGCCAGCAGCTTGGGTGGGACACTCCTTGGCTACACCTTC. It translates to CASSLGGTLLGYTF.

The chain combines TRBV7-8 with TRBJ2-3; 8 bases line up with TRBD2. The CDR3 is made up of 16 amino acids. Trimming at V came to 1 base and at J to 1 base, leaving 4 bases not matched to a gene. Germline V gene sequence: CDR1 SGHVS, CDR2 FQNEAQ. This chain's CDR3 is CASSLVLAEGTDTQYF. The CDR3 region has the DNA TGTGCCAGCAGCTTAGTACTAGCGGAAGGCACAGATACGCAGTATTTT.

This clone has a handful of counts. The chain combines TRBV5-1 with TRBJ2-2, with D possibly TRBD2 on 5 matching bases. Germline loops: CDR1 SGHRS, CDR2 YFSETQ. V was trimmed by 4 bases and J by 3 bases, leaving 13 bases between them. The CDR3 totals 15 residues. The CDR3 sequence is CASSGSEMYTGELFF. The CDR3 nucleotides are TGCGCCAGCAGCGGGAGCGAGATGTACACCGGGGAGCTGTTTTTT.

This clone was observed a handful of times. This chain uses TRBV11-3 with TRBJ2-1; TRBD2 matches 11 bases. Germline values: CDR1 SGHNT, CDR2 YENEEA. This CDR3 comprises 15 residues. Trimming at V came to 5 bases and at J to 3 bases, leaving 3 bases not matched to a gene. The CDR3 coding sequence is TGTGCCAGCAGCCGACTAGCGGGAATCTACAATGAGCAGTTCTTC. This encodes CASSRLAGIYNEQFF.

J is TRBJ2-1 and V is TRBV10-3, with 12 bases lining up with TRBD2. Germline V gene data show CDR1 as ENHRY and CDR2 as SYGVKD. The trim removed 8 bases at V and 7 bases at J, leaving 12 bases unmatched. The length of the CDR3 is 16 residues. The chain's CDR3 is CAIARETSGSLNEQFF. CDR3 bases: TGTGCCATCGCCCGGGAGACTAGCGGGAGCTTGAATGAGCAGTTCTTC.

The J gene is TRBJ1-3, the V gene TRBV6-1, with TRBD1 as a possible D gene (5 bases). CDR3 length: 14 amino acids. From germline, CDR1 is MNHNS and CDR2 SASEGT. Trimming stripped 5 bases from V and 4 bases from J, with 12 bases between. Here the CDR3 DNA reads TGTGCCAGCAGTTTATCAGGGTACGGAAACACCATATATTTT. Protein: CASSLSGYGNTIYF.

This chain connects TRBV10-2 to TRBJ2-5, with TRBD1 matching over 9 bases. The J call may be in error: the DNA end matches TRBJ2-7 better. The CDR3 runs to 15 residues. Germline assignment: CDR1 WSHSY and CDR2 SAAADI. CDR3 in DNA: TGCGCCAGCAGTGACCGGGACAGGGTCCTCTACGAGCAGTACTTC. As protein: CASSDRDRVLYEQYF.